The 2 T cell receptor beta chains reported below all come from one sample, sequenced in a study of CD8 T cells in Susac syndrome. RNA in amounts of roughly 0.5 to 1 ug was reverse transcribed with random hexamers. MiXCR, run by TCRdb on the immunoSEQ multiplex PCR reads, gives a single entry per CDR3 protein. Of 95,000 to 150,000 distinct CDR3 sequences listed, 96% are singletons. The sequencing sample was made of CD4+ T cells from PBMCs. The receptors were sampled from a human donor with Susac syndrome.

The chain employs TRBV30 and TRBJ2-5, with TRBD2 matching 11 bases. The junction had 7 bases not matched to a gene; V was cut back by 5 bases and J by 2 bases. CDR1 GTSNPN and CDR2 SVGIG come from the germline V gene (reference sequence). CDR3 length: 15 amino acids. CDR3 nucleotides: TGTGCCTGGTGTAGCGGGAGGGCCCAACAAGAGACCCAGTACTTC. It is translated as CAWCSGRAQQETQYF.

The chain employs TRBV3-1 and TRBJ2-7, with TRBD2 matching 7 bases. V shed 4 bases, J shed 7 bases, and the junction held 10 bases outside the gene matches. Germline-derived CDR1 and CDR2 are LGHDT and YNNKEL (reference sequence). The CDR3 has 14 amino acids. The CDR3 DNA reads TGTGCCAGCAGCCGTCGACTAGCCTCGGGGGAGCAGTACTTC. Amino acids: CASSRRLASGEQYF.